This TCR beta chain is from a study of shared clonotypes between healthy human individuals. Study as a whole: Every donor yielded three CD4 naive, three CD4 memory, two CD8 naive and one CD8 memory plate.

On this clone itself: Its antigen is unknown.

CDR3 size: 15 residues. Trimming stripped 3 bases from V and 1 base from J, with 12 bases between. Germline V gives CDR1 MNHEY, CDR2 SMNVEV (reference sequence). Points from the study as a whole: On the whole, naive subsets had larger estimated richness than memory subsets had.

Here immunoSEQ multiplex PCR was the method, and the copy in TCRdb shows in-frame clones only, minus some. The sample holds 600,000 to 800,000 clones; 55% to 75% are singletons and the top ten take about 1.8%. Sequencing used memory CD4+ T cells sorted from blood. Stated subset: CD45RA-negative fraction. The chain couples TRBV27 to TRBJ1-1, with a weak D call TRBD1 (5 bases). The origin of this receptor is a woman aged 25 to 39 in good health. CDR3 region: CASSLGGPRNTEAFF. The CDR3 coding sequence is TGTGCCAGCAGTTTGGGGGGACCGCGGAACACTGAAGCTTTCTTT.